Following are 26 T cell receptor beta chains from one sample sequenced in a study of response to subunit inactivated influenza vaccine. TCRdb called the RT-PCR reads again in MiXCR, with one record for every CDR3 protein. Of more than 550,000 distinct CDR3 sequences listed, around 10% are singletons. The data were also submitted as part of a second study, on T cells expressing NK-cell markers. That paper states: TCR beta cDNA was generated via 5'RACE template switching incorporating UMIs.

Sequencing used PBMCs from blood, obtained on the day of vaccination. These receptors were collected from a man aged 45-65 years who received an inactivated influenza vaccine.

The V gene is TRBV6-1, the J gene TRBJ2-5, with D unresolved. CDR1 is MNHNS and CDR2 is SASEGT in the germline V gene. This CDR3 has 14 amino acids. Deletions cut 3 bases from V and 1 base from J, with 9 bases between. The CDR3 DNA is TGTGCCAGCAGTGATAGGAGCTTCCAAGAGACCCAGTACTTC. As protein: CASSDRSFQETQYF.

The V and J genes are TRBV5-1 and TRBJ1-3; D is uncertain. The CDR3 extends over 15 amino acids. The V end lost 4 bases, the J end lost 0 bases, and 11 bases lay between the germline ends. Germline loops: CDR1 SGHRS, CDR2 YFSETQ. CDR3 coding DNA: TGCGCCAGCAGCCCTCAAACTAGCTCTGGAAACACCATATATTTT. It specifies CASSPQTSSGNTIYF. The full variable domain, with the rest looked up from reference TRBV5-1 and TRBJ1-3, is KAGVTQTPRYLIKTRGQQVTLSCSPISGHRSVSWYQQTPGQGLQFLFEYFSETQRNKGNFPGRFSGRQFSNSRSEMNVSTLELGDSALYLCASSPQTSSGNTIYFGEGSWLTVV.

Comments on this clonotype: At one boundary the junction diverges from the germline segment, which might be a read error. The chain uses TRBV20-1 and TRBJ2-7; 7 bases line up with TRBD1. CDR1 is DFQATT, CDR2 SNEGSKA, per germline (reference sequence). This CDR3 comprises 14 residues. CDR3 residues: CGAPGTVATYEQYF. DNA for the CDR3: TGCGGTGCTCCCGGGACAGTAGCAACCTACGAGCAGTACTTC.

This clonotype was observed a handful of times. This chain joins TRBV21-1 and TRBJ2-2; TRBD2, as called in the table, went unchecked against the DNA. TRBV21-1 is termed a pseudogene. CDR3 length: 22 amino acids. The CDR3 region has the DNA TGTGCCAGCAGCAAACGGGTAGCGGGGGGGCCGAGGACTCGAGAGTCCACCGGGGAGCTGTTTTTT. Translation: CASSKRVAGGPRTRESTGELFF.

The V and J genes are TRBV29-1 and TRBJ2-1; 10 nucleotides agree with TRBD2. Trimming removed 4 bases from V and 8 bases from J; junction bases left unmatched: 5. The germline CDR1 and CDR2 sequences are SQVTM and ANQGSEA. The length of the CDR3 is 13 residues. The CDR3 region has the DNA TGCAGCGTTGTTAGCGGGAGGACCTATGAGCAGTTCTTC. Translation gives CSVVSGRTYEQFF.

This clonotype has at least ten counts. The chain combines TRBV20-1 with TRBJ2-3; the match to TRBD2 covers 8 bases. The CDR3 has 14 amino acids. Unmatched junction bases numbered 5, after V lost 3 bases and J lost 3 bases. Germline-derived CDR1 and CDR2 are DFQATT and SNEGSKA (reference sequence). The CDR3 DNA is TGCAGTGCTAGTCCTAGCGGGCGAACAGATACGCAGTATTTT. Its translation: CSASPSGRTDTQYF.

This clonotype turned up a few times. The V gene is TRBV20-1, the J gene TRBJ2-5; possible D gene TRBD1, 6 bases. CDR3 length: 12 residues. Germline values: CDR1 DFQATT, CDR2 SNEGSKA (reference sequence). Trimming cost V 8 bases and J 0 bases, with 10 bases left between them. CDR3: CSSGTYQETQYF. The CDR3 DNA reads TGCAGTTCCGGGACATACCAAGAGACCCAGTACTTC.

The chain carries TRBV15 and TRBJ2-3; 8 bases line up with TRBD1. This CDR3 spans 14 amino acids. CDR1 LNHNV and CDR2 YYDKDF come from the germline V gene (reference sequence). Trimming at V came to 8 bases and at J to 2 bases, leaving 6 bases not matched to a gene. CDR3 region: CATQQGAITDTQYF. The CDR3, as DNA: TGTGCCACCCAGCAGGGGGCAATCACAGATACGCAGTATTTT. Together with reference TRBV15 and TRBJ2-3, the CDR3 gives the full variable domain: DAMVIQNPRYQVTQFGKPVTLSCSQTLNHNVMYWYQQKSSQAPKLLFHYYDKDFNNEADTPDNFQSRRPNTSFCFLDIRSPGLGDTAMYLCATQQGAITDTQYFGPGTRLTVL.

A few counts support this clonotype. V and J are TRBV4-3 and TRBJ2-7, with 8 bases aligning to TRBD1. Looked up from germline, CDR1 is LGHNA and CDR2 is YSLEER. This CDR3 comprises 15 residues. V shed 6 bases and J 2 bases; nucleotides not matched to a gene: 9. CDR3 residues: CASSPGQGSTYEQYF. The CDR3 region has the DNA TGCGCCAGCAGTCCCGGACAGGGTTCCACCTACGAGCAGTACTTC.

This chain links TRBV4-2 with TRBJ2-1; 10 bases are shared with TRBD1. V was clipped by 1 base and J by 5 bases; unmatched bases: 5. Germline CDR1 reads LGHNA; CDR2 reads YNFKEQ. The CDR3 consists of 16 residues. The chain's CDR3 is CASSQARDRGDNEQFF. Here the CDR3 DNA reads TGTGCCAGCAGCCAAGCCCGGGACAGGGGCGACAATGAGCAGTTCTTC.

The rearrangement uses TRBV20-1 and TRBJ2-7; 10 bases match TRBD2. The CDR3 is 16 amino acids. Germline values: CDR1 DFQATT, CDR2 SNEGSKA (reference sequence). The V segment lost 4 bases and the J segment 2 bases; nucleotides outside the gene matches: 11. This CDR3 reads CSAKDPIAGGPYEQYF. CDR3 DNA: TGCAGTGCTAAAGACCCTATAGCGGGGGGCCCCTACGAGCAGTACTTC.

This sequence joins TRBV5-1 and TRBJ2-7; 11 bases align to TRBD2. Germline trimming cut 0 bases from V and 2 bases from J; bases unmatched to any gene: 10. There are 18 residues in the CDR3. Germline CDR1 and CDR2: SGHRS and YFSETQ. The CDR3 loop is CASSLVPGTSGGAYEQYF. The CDR3 region has the DNA TGCGCCAGCAGCTTGGTACCCGGGACTAGCGGTGGAGCCTACGAGCAGTACTTC.

This clonotype turned up a few times. The chain is built from TRBV28 and TRBJ2-7; weak D call: TRBD1 (5 bases). Per the germline V gene, CDR1 is MDHEN and CDR2 is SYDVKM. V lost 10 bases and J 0 bases, leaving 13 bases between the germline ends. This CDR3 comprises 13 residues. For the CDR3, the DNA is TGTGCCACTTGGGGCCCCTCCTCCTACGAGCAGTACTTC. It translates to CATWGPSSYEQYF.

The chain links TRBV10-3 to TRBJ2-3, with 7 bases fitting TRBD1. The CDR3 contains 15 residues. Germline V CDR1 and CDR2: ENHRY, SYGVKD. Unmatched junction bases numbered 7, after V lost 6 bases and J lost 1 base. The CDR3 nucleotides are TGTGCCATCAGCCCAACAGGGACAGGCACAGATACGCAGTATTTT. Protein: CAISPTGTGTDTQYF.

This clonotype was picked up a small number of times. The chain couples TRBV9 to TRBJ2-3; D not resolved. The V gene lost 0 bases and the J gene lost 8 bases, with 7 bases spanning the gap. Germline CDR1 SGDLS, CDR2 YYNGEE. The CDR3 runs to 12 residues. The CDR3 reads CASSVEQSTQYF. The CDR3 DNA reads as TGTGCCAGCAGCGTAGAACAGAGTACGCAGTATTTT.

The CDR3 reads CASSLLVGGARAKNIQYF. The CDR3 DNA is TGTGCCAGCTCACTCTTGGTAGGGGGAGCTCGGGCCAAAAACATTCAGTACTTC. The chain has TRBV18 and TRBJ2-4; D may be TRBD1 (6 bases). The ends were cut back, 4 bases at V and 1 base at J, with 20 bases in the middle. CDR3 size: 18 residues. The germline V gene encodes CDR1 KGHSH and CDR2 LQKENI.

The chain recombines TRBV19 with TRBJ1-2; TRBD1 is a possible D gene (5 bases). V was trimmed by 4 bases and J by 3 bases, leaving 9 bases between them. The V gene's germline CDR1 is LNHDA and CDR2 SQIVND (reference sequence). This CDR3 has 13 residues. The CDR3 loop is CASSTTEDYGYTF. The CDR3, as DNA: TGTGCCAGTAGTACGACAGAGGACTATGGCTACACCTTC.

This clonotype was picked up a small number of times. The chain recombines TRBV20-1 with TRBJ2-4; unclear D gene. V lost 5 bases to trimming and J lost 0 bases, with 17 bases between them. CDR1 and CDR2 from the germline V gene are DFQATT and SNEGSKA (reference sequence). CDR3 size: 16 residues. This chain's CDR3 is CSAPSESFLAKNIQYF. CDR3 nucleotide sequence: TGCAGTGCTCCCTCAGAAAGTTTTCTAGCCAAAAACATTCAGTACTTC.

This clonotype was seen only a few times. The rearrangement joins TRBV20-1 to TRBJ1-1; D not certain. The CDR3 extends over 14 amino acids. Germline V gene data show CDR1 as DFQATT and CDR2 as SNEGSKA (reference sequence). V was shortened by 2 bases and J by 1 base, with 11 bases between the two germline ends. CDR3 coding DNA: TGCAGTGCTAGATCCGGACCGAGGAACACTGAAGCTTTCTTT. This sequence encodes CSARSGPRNTEAFF.

The V call is TRBV12-3 or TRBV12-4, the J call TRBJ2-7; D possibly corresponds to TRBD2 (5 bases). Trimming removed 0 bases at V and 6 bases at J, with 9 bases between. The length of the CDR3 is 13 residues. The CDR3, as DNA: TGTGCCAGCAGTTTAGCCGGGATGGCCGAGCAGTACTTC. It is translated as CASSLAGMAEQYF.

This clonotype came up a few times. The chain is built from TRBV29-1 and TRBJ2-3; D not certain. The V end lost 2 bases, the J end lost 5 bases, and 20 bases lay between the germline ends. The CDR3 has 16 residues. Germline CDR1 and CDR2: SQVTM and ANQGSEA. In DNA form, the CDR3 reads TGCAGCGTTGAAATCCTCTATACCAAAGGAAGAGATACGCAGTATTTT. Its protein is CSVEILYTKGRDTQYF.

The chain combines TRBV6-5 with TRBJ2-1; 10 nucleotides line up with TRBD2. The trim removed 0 bases at V and 8 bases at J, leaving 4 bases unmatched. Germline CDR1 MNHEY, CDR2 SVGAGI. This CDR3 has 15 amino acids. For the CDR3, the DNA is TGTGCCAGCAGTTACTCGGGGACTAGCGACCATGAGCAGTTCTTC. Amino acid sequence: CASSYSGTSDHEQFF.

This clonotype has a handful of counts. This chain uses TRBV12-3 or TRBV12-4 with TRBJ1-1, with a weak D call TRBD1 (5 bases). Trimming cost V 4 bases and J 5 bases, with 14 bases left between them. This CDR3 region has 14 residues. CDR3 in DNA: TGTGCCAGCAGTTCCTCATGGGGGTTGACTGAAGCTTTCTTT. It encodes CASSSSWGLTEAFF.

This clonotype was counted a few times. J is TRBJ1-6 and V is TRBV4-1; D perhaps matches TRBD1 (5 bases). CDR1 is MGHRA, CDR2 YSYEKL, per germline. The CDR3 covers 17 residues. V lost 4 bases and J 4 bases, leaving 17 bases between the germline ends. DNA of the CDR3: TGCGCCAGCAGCCGGGGGACCGGGACGGAATATAATTCACCCCTCCACTTT. Translated, it gives CASSRGTGTEYNSPLHF.

This clonotype has only a few counts. The gene calls are TRBV29-1 and TRBJ2-3; D gene ambiguous. Germline CDR1 and CDR2: SQVTM and ANQGSEA. This CDR3 contains 12 residues. Trimming took off 1 base at V and 8 bases at J, with 10 bases between the two ends. CDR3 sequence reads: CSVEARPGTQYF. The DNA for the CDR3 is TGCAGCGTTGAAGCGCGGCCCGGTACGCAGTATTTT.

The sample holds a few counts of this clonotype. The J gene is TRBJ2-5, the V gene TRBV10-3; D might be TRBD2 (6 bases). Trimming shortened V by 3 bases and J by 4 bases, and 18 bases separated the two germline ends. The CDR3 runs 16 residues. Germline-derived CDR1 and CDR2 are ENHRY and SYGVKD. CDR3 in amino acids: CAISEPPVGGAETQYF. The CDR3 nucleotides are TGTGCCATCAGTGAACCTCCCGTGGGGGGTGCAGAGACCCAGTACTTC.